The 4 T cell receptor beta chains listed next were all sequenced from one sample in a study of cytomegalovirus exposure and HLA in healthy donors. The PCR employed 60 Vbeta primers together with 13 Jbeta primers. The method was immunoSEQ multiplex PCR; TCRdb's version includes in-frame clones alone and lacks a portion of them. The table includes 140,000 or so clones, roughly 85% detected once. Sequencing was performed on PBMCs. These receptor sequences come from a male donor in good health and CMV-seronegative.

The chain has TRBV28 and TRBJ2-1, with unresolved D. The CDR3 totals 12 residues. Germline CDR1 is MDHEN and CDR2 is SYDVKM. V gave up 2 bases and J gave up 8 bases, with 7 bases separating them. CDR3 DNA sequence: TGTGCCAGCAGTTTACTAGTGGATGAGCAGTTCTTC. Translated: CASSLLVDEQFF.

The CDR3 reads CASSPTGAGGQETQYF. The CDR3 nucleotides are TGTGCCAGCAGCCCCACGGGAGCGGGGGGGCAGGAGACCCAGTACTTC. J is TRBJ2-5 and V is TRBV6-4, with 10 bases lining up with TRBD2. The CDR3 extends over 16 amino acids. V lost 6 bases to trimming and J lost 5 bases; unmatched junction nucleotides: 12. Germline CDR1 reads MRHNA; CDR2 reads SNTAGT.

A note on this clone: The same CDR3 also results from other DNA sequences found in this sample. The rearrangement joins TRBV5-8 to TRBJ2-4; D is unclear. Trimming took off 0 bases at V and 0 bases at J, with 10 bases between the two ends. This CDR3 region has 16 residues. CDR1 SGHTS and CDR2 YDEGEE come from the germline V gene. The chain's CDR3 is CASSLGGELAKNIQYF. CDR3 bases: TGTGCCAGCAGCTTGGGAGGAGAACTAGCCAAAAACATTCAGTACTTC.

This clone was counted a few times. The V gene is TRBV13, the J gene TRBJ2-1; 8 nucleotides match TRBD1. CDR3 length equals 17 residues. After removal of 5 bases from V and 1 base from J, the junction contained 10 bases not matched to a gene. Germline-derived CDR1 and CDR2 are PRHDT and FYEKMQ (reference sequence). CDR3 amino acids: CASSPPGGPMSYNEQFF. The CDR3 DNA reads as TGTGCCAGCAGCCCTCCAGGGGGCCCTATGTCCTACAATGAGCAGTTCTTC.